The 28 T cell receptor beta chains presented below share a single source sample, sequenced in a study of CD8+ T cells in alopecia areata. Treatment defined: oral pan-JAK inhibitor, 5-10 mg twice daily. Isolated RNA was reverse transcribed into cDNA used as the sequencing template. The table came from immunoSEQ multiplex PCR; TCRdb's copy has only in-frame clones and leaves some out. Here the sample spans under 350,000 clones, 58% being singletons. The sample in question was CD4+ T cells sorted from blood, obtained at week 24, from a patient treated with tofacitinib. The receptor set was obtained from a human donor with alopecia areata.

CDR3 sequence (DNA): TGTGCGGGGGAGGGGCAGGAAAACACTGAAGCTTTCTTT. Translation gives CAGEGQENTEAFF. The chain employs TRBV30 and TRBJ1-1, with D maybe TRBD1 (5 bases). Germline V gene sequence: CDR1 GTSNPN, CDR2 SVGIG (reference sequence). There are 13 residues in the CDR3.

This rearrangement joins TRBV7-9 to TRBJ2-2; TRBD1 agrees at 7 bases. Germline lookup yields CDR1 SEHNR and CDR2 FQNEAQ (reference sequence). This CDR3 is 15 amino acids long. The ends lost 5 bases at V and 6 bases at J; junction bases unmatched: 9. This CDR3 reads CASSVDRANAGELFF. In DNA form, the CDR3 reads TGTGCCAGCAGCGTCGACAGGGCTAACGCCGGGGAGCTGTTTTTT.

The V call is TRBV30, the J call TRBJ1-1; D is unclear. This CDR3 has 13 amino acids. Trimming pared 3 bases from V and 4 bases from J, leaving 12 bases between. CDR1 and CDR2 (germline): GTSNPN, SVGIG (reference sequence). The CDR3 DNA reads as TGTGCCTGGAGAAGGACCCTGGGCACTGAAGCTTTCTTT. Residues: CAWRRTLGTEAFF.

This chain joins TRBV4-2 and TRBJ2-5; 11 bases line up with TRBD2. J gave up 1 base and V 1 base, and 8 bases lay outside the gene matches. CDR1 is LGHNA and CDR2 is YNFKEQ in the germline V gene. The CDR3 loop spans 18 amino acids. CDR3: CASSQVSVAGGGQETQYF. The CDR3 region has the DNA TGTGCCAGCAGCCAAGTGAGCGTAGCGGGGGGGGGCCAAGAGACCCAGTACTTC.

The chain joins TRBV2 to TRBJ1-1; D is ambiguous. CDR1 and CDR2 (germline): SNHLY, FYNNEI. V was trimmed by 6 bases and J by 3 bases, leaving 8 bases between them. This CDR3 is 12 amino acids long. CDR3 bases: TGTGCCAGCAGGGAGGTGTACACTGAAGCTTTCTTT. The encoded protein is CASREVYTEAFF.

V gene TRBV29-1 combines with J gene TRBJ2-4, with D unclear. Germline V lookup: CDR1 SQVTM, CDR2 ANQGSEA. This CDR3 is built from 12 residues. Trimming pared 3 bases from V and 0 bases from J, leaving 3 bases between. CDR3 loop: CSVEEAKNIQYF. DNA of the CDR3: TGCAGCGTTGAGGAAGCCAAAAACATTCAGTACTTC.

V is TRBV5-4 and J is TRBJ1-2; no firm D call. The germline V and J ends were trimmed by 6 bases and 2 bases, with 17 bases remaining between them. Germline-derived CDR1 and CDR2 are SGHNT and YYREEE (reference sequence). CDR3 length: 15 amino acids. Here the CDR3 DNA reads TGTGCCAGCACCCCAAACGGGGTACGGAACTATGGCTACACCTTC. Encoded protein: CASTPNGVRNYGYTF.

The chain carries TRBV7-9 and TRBJ1-4; D uncertain. V was trimmed by 5 bases and J by 5 bases, leaving 9 bases between them. Germline CDR1 reads SEHNR; CDR2 reads FQNEAQ (reference sequence). This CDR3 spans 13 amino acids. The CDR3 loop reads CASSPAENEKLFF. DNA for the CDR3: TGTGCCAGCAGCCCCGCGGAGAATGAAAAACTGTTTTTT.

The rearrangement joins TRBV5-1 to TRBJ2-1; D perhaps matches TRBD1 (6 bases). Germline CDR1 and CDR2: SGHRS and YFSETQ. V lost 2 bases, J lost 10 bases, and 13 bases lay in between. The CDR3 has 13 amino acids. The CDR3 nucleotides read TGCGCCAGCAGCTTCCCCACTACAGGGGAGCAGTTCTTC. Translating it yields CASSFPTTGEQFF.

The chain couples TRBV4-3 to TRBJ2-2, with 8 positions matching TRBD1. The CDR3 has 14 amino acids. Trimming cost V 4 bases and J 10 bases; bases outside gene matches: 8. Germline V CDR1 and CDR2: LGHNA, YSLEER. CDR3 in amino acids: CASSPLQGVEELFF. The CDR3 nucleotides read TGCGCCAGCAGCCCCCTACAGGGGGTGGAGGAGCTGTTTTTT.

J is TRBJ1-5 and V is TRBV4-1, with a possible D match to TRBD1 (5 bases). Germline values: CDR1 MGHRA, CDR2 YSYEKL. V lost 0 bases to trimming and J lost 0 bases, with 18 bases between them. This CDR3 comprises 19 residues. The CDR3 reads CASSQEGGDRGYSNQPQHF. The CDR3 DNA sequence: TGCGCCAGCAGCCAAGAGGGTGGAGATCGGGGCTATAGCAATCAGCCCCAGCATTTT.

This clone was detected only a few times. The chain is built from TRBV7-2 and TRBJ2-5; TRBD1 might be the D (6 bases). Germline CDR1 and CDR2: SGHTA and FQGNSA. V was trimmed by 3 bases and J by 2 bases, leaving 16 bases between them. The CDR3 covers 16 residues. The CDR3 DNA follows: TGTGCCAGCAGCTTGGGCTGGGACACCGGACAAGAGACCCAGTACTTC. This sequence encodes CASSLGWDTGQETQYF.

This clone occurred once. V gene TRBV5-6 combines with J gene TRBJ1-2; D remains ambiguous. In germline, CDR1 is SGHDT, CDR2 YYEEEE. The CDR3 has 13 amino acids. The ends were cut back, 5 bases at V and 7 bases at J, with 15 bases in the middle. CDR3 nucleotides: TGTGCCAGCAGGGAGGGAGGAAGAGGTGGCTACACCTTC. Amino acids: CASREGGRGGYTF.

This rearrangement joins TRBV9 to TRBJ2-1; 14 bases agree with TRBD2. Per the germline V gene, CDR1 is SGDLS and CDR2 is YYNGEE. The CDR3 covers 16 residues. The J segment lost 9 bases and the V segment lost 4 bases, leaving 9 bases of the junction unmatched. CDR3 bases: TGTGCCAGCAGCCCCCCCCGGACTAGCGGGGGGATTGAGCAGTTCTTC. Its translation: CASSPPRTSGGIEQFF.

This rearrangement joins TRBV6-5 to TRBJ1-1, with D unresolved. The germline V gene has CDR1 MNHEY and CDR2 SVGAGI. V was clipped by 5 bases and J by 1 base, with 2 bases between them. The CDR3 contains 11 residues. CDR3 in amino acids: CASSTNTEAFF. In DNA form, the CDR3 reads TGTGCCAGCAGTACGAACACTGAAGCTTTCTTT.

This sequence joins TRBV5-1 and TRBJ1-6; TRBD1 aligns across 10 bases. The CDR3 consists of 16 residues. Germline CDR1 and CDR2: SGHRS and YFSETQ. The V and J ends lost 2 bases and 6 bases, in that order; junction bases with no gene match: 5. CDR3 amino acids: CASSFLRDRGNSPLHF. In DNA, the CDR3 is TGCGCCAGCAGCTTTCTCCGGGACAGGGGTAATTCACCCCTCCACTTT.

This chain's CDR3 is CSVRQGTNTEAFF. The CDR3 DNA follows: TGCAGCGTTCGACAGGGGACGAACACTGAAGCTTTCTTT. This chain uses TRBV29-1 with TRBJ1-1; 8 nucleotides agree with TRBD1. The CDR3 totals 13 residues. Germline CDR1 is SQVTM and CDR2 is ANQGSEA. The V segment lost 5 bases and the J segment 1 base; nucleotides outside the gene matches: 3.

This clone was found a few times. The gene calls are TRBV7-2 and TRBJ1-1, with TRBD1 as a possible D gene (5 bases). The V end was cut by 0 bases, the J end by 1 base, with 9 bases between. Looked up from germline, CDR1 is SGHTA and CDR2 is FQGNSA. The CDR3 has 15 residues. This CDR3 is CASSLAGTANTEAFF. Written as DNA, the CDR3 is TGTGCCAGCAGCTTAGCCGGGACCGCGAACACTGAAGCTTTCTTT.

The CDR3 region is CASTASRNTEAFF. Written as DNA, the CDR3 is TGTGCCAGCACGGCGAGCCGGAACACTGAAGCTTTCTTT. The chain recombines TRBV25-1 with TRBJ1-1; no definite D call. The V end was cut by 7 bases, the J end by 1 base, with 10 bases between. CDR3 length equals 13 residues. Per germline, CDR1 MGHDK and CDR2 SYGVNS.

This chain connects TRBV10-3 to TRBJ2-1; 8 bases are a match to TRBD2. The CDR3 has 14 residues. V lost 2 bases, J lost 4 bases, and 1 base stayed unmatched. Germline-derived CDR1 and CDR2 are ENHRY and SYGVKD. CDR3 in DNA: TGTGCCATCAGTGAGAGCGGGGGTTACAATGAGCAGTTCTTC. Protein sequence: CAISESGGYNEQFF.

Concerning this clone itself: This CDR3 is also generated by other DNA sequences in the sample. The chain carries TRBV29-1 and TRBJ2-1; TRBD2 is a possible D gene (5 bases). The CDR3 has 12 amino acids. The germline V and J ends were trimmed by 7 bases and 1 base, with 8 bases remaining between them. Germline V lookup: CDR1 SQVTM, CDR2 ANQGSEA. The DNA of the CDR3 is TGCAGCGCAGGCGGGTCCTACAATGAGCAGTTCTTC. It specifies CSAGGSYNEQFF.

CDR3 region: CASSGGQVGETQYF. The CDR3 DNA is TGTGCCAGCAGCGGGGGACAGGTTGGAGAGACCCAGTACTTC. This chain connects TRBV7-8 to TRBJ2-5, with TRBD1 matching 8 bases. The CDR3 extends over 14 amino acids. Germline loops: CDR1 SGHVS, CDR2 FQNEAQ. Trimming removed 5 bases from V and 4 bases from J; junction bases left unmatched: 6. The variable domain in full, with the rest retrieved from reference TRBV7-8 and TRBJ2-5, is GAGVSQSPRYKVAKRGQDVALRCDPISGHVSLFWYQQALGQGPEFLTYFQNEAQLDKSGLPSDRFFAERPEGSVSTLKIQRTQQEDSAVYLCASSGGQVGETQYFGPGTRLLVL.

The chain links TRBV25-1 to TRBJ2-5, with 9 nucleotides matching TRBD1. The CDR3 contains 16 residues. Germline values: CDR1 MGHDK, CDR2 SYGVNS. The trim removed 1 base at V and 2 bases at J, leaving 5 bases unmatched. The CDR3 spells CASSESDRGWQETQYF. The CDR3, as DNA: TGTGCCAGCAGTGAATCGGACAGGGGATGGCAAGAGACCCAGTACTTC.

This sequence joins TRBV7-9 and TRBJ2-5, with D uncertain. The germline CDR1 and CDR2 sequences are SEHNR and FQNEAQ (reference sequence). The CDR3 sequence is 12 residues long. V lost 5 bases and J 7 bases, leaving 11 bases between the germline ends. The CDR3 DNA is TGTGCCAGCAGCGGAATACCCGGGACCCAGTACTTC. Translation gives CASSGIPGTQYF.

This sequence joins TRBV6-5 and TRBJ2-2, with D perhaps being TRBD1 or TRBD2 (5 bases each). Trimming removed 4 bases from V and 0 bases from J, with 12 bases in between. The germline gives CDR1 MNHEY, CDR2 SVGAGI. The length of the CDR3 is 16 residues. The CDR3 sequence is CASSFSRDPNTGELFF. The CDR3 bases are TGTGCCAGCAGTTTTTCCCGGGACCCGAACACCGGGGAGCTGTTTTTT.

The V gene is TRBV7-9, the J gene TRBJ2-3, with D unclear. V was pared by 0 bases and J by 5 bases, with 3 bases between. Germline V CDR1 and CDR2: SEHNR, FQNEAQ (reference sequence). There are 12 residues in the CDR3. The CDR3: CASSLALDTQYF. In DNA form, the CDR3 reads TGTGCCAGCAGCTTAGCCCTAGATACGCAGTATTTT.

The chain combines TRBV11-3 with TRBJ1-1, with unresolved D. V was clipped by 5 bases and J by 3 bases, with 13 bases between them. Germline CDR1 is SGHNT and CDR2 is YENEEA. The CDR3 loop spans 14 amino acids. CDR3: CASSPSAEDTEAFF. The CDR3 nucleotides read TGTGCCAGCAGCCCCTCTGCGGAGGACACTGAAGCTTTCTTT.

This clone has more than one count but fewer than ten. The genes are TRBV4-2 and TRBJ2-2, with D unresolved. The germline V gene has CDR1 LGHNA and CDR2 YNFKEQ. V lost 1 base to trimming and J lost 7 bases, with 7 bases between them. CDR3 length: 13 amino acids. CDR3 sequence (DNA): TGTGCCAGCAGCCAAGCGCGGTACGGGGAGCTGTTTTTT. It translates to CASSQARYGELFF.